Below are 9 T cell receptor beta chains sequenced from a single sample in a study of T-cell reconstitution after alpha-beta-depleted transplantation in children. Preparation of the TCRbeta library used unique molecular identifiers. TCRdb reprocessed the PCR reads via MiXCR and lists one record per CDR3 protein. The table has 500,000 to 650,000 distinct CDR3 sequences, about an eighth seen once; the top ten hold around 15%. The sample here was PBMCs, mostly from graft donor cells, taken 180 days after TCRalphabeta/CD19-depleted stem cell transplant. All receptors derive from a female patient between 2 and 10 years old who had a stem cell transplant for aplastic anemia, so the T cells may come from the graft donor.

This clonotype appeared many times. The chain combines TRBV27 with TRBJ1-5; D is ambiguous. V lost 3 bases, J lost 7 bases, and 16 bases lay in between. The CDR3 contains 15 residues. Germline V CDR1 and CDR2: MNHEY, SMNVEV (reference sequence). CDR3: CASSFWGSSEQPQHF. The DNA for the CDR3 is TGTGCCAGCAGTTTTTGGGGATCAAGTGAACAGCCCCAGCATTTT.

This rearrangement joins TRBV7-2 to TRBJ2-2; no clear D gene. V shed 2 bases and J shed 4 bases, with 11 bases lying between them. CDR1 is SGHTA and CDR2 is FQGNSA in the germline V gene. This CDR3 is 15 amino acids long. DNA of the CDR3: TGTGCCAGCAGCTTATTTTCTTACCCCACCGGGGAGCTGTTTTTT. Amino acid sequence: CASSLFSYPTGELFF.

This chain connects TRBV19 to TRBJ2-5; D is uncertain. This CDR3 is built from 13 residues. Germline-derived CDR1 and CDR2 are LNHDA and SQIVND (reference sequence). Trimming removed 3 bases from V and 5 bases from J, with 10 bases in between. The DNA of the CDR3 is TGTGCCAGTAGTATGTGGGTGTGGGAGACCCAGTACTTC. Encoded protein: CASSMWVWETQYF.

This clonotype was counted at least ten times. The chain links TRBV5-5 to TRBJ1-4; no definite D call. Trimming removed 4 bases from V and 7 bases from J, with 8 bases in between. The CDR3 spans 12 residues. Germline-derived CDR1 and CDR2 are SGHKS and YYEKEE (reference sequence). Here the CDR3 reads CASSPGGEKLFF. Written as DNA, the CDR3 is TGTGCCAGCAGCCCGGGAGGTGAAAAACTGTTTTTT.

The CDR3 DNA reads TGTGCCAGTAGCCGGAGGGCCCCCCTTTCCTACAATGAGCAGTTCTTC. Translating it yields CASSRRAPLSYNEQFF. The chain couples TRBV19 to TRBJ2-1, with D perhaps matching TRBD2 (6 bases). Trimming removed 6 bases at V and 1 base at J, with 16 bases between. Germline V CDR1 and CDR2: LNHDA, SQIVND (reference sequence). This CDR3 spans 16 amino acids.

This clonotype was recorded at least ten times. This chain joins TRBV5-1 and TRBJ2-1, with 7 bases aligning to TRBD2. Trimming removed 0 bases from V and 0 bases from J; junction bases left unmatched: 3. From germline, CDR1 is SGHRS and CDR2 YFSETQ. The CDR3 spans 16 residues. CDR3 in amino acids: CASSLEGGSSYNEQFF. The CDR3 DNA sequence: TGCGCCAGCAGCTTGGAAGGCGGGAGCTCCTACAATGAGCAGTTCTTC. Based on the CDR3 plus reference TRBV5-1 and TRBJ2-1, the full variable domain is KAGVTQTPRYLIKTRGQQVTLSCSPISGHRSVSWYQQTPGQGLQFLFEYFSETQRNKGNFPGRFSGRQFSNSRSEMNVSTLELGDSALYLCASSLEGGSSYNEQFFGPGTRLTVL.

In this sample, this clonotype turned up a few times. The rearrangement joins TRBV29-1 to TRBJ2-2; 13 bases are a match to TRBD2. V was clipped by 5 bases and J by 6 bases; unmatched bases: 6. This CDR3 is built from 15 residues. Germline loops: CDR1 SQVTM, CDR2 ANQGSEA. The CDR3 region is CSVLGLAGVAGELFF. CDR3 bases: TGCAGCGTTTTAGGACTAGCGGGAGTCGCCGGGGAGCTGTTTTTT.

This clonotype was detected many times. The chain combines TRBV29-1 with TRBJ2-5, with a tentative D call TRBD1 (5 bases). The V and J ends lost 3 bases and 5 bases respectively, with 13 bases between them. The CDR3 has 13 amino acids. Germline V gene data show CDR1 as SQVTM and CDR2 as ANQGSEA. The CDR3 loop reads CSVESGWKETQYF. The DNA of the CDR3 is TGCAGCGTTGAGTCAGGGTGGAAGGAGACCCAGTACTTC. Full variable domain (remainder filled in from reference TRBV29-1 and TRBJ2-5): SAVISQKPSRDICQRGTSLTIQCQVDSQVTMMFWYRQQPGQSLTLIATANQGSEATYESGFVIDKFPISRPNLTFSTLTVSNMSPEDSSIYLCSVESGWKETQYFGPGTRLLVL.

The chain uses TRBV4-3 and TRBJ2-3; 9 nucleotides agree with TRBD2. Germline assignment: CDR1 LGHNA and CDR2 YSLEER. J was trimmed by 2 bases and V by 4 bases; bases with no gene match: 19. This CDR3 spans 20 amino acids. CDR3 protein: CASSRMGLAGTPGFTDTQYF. The CDR3 region has the DNA TGCGCCAGCAGCCGTATGGGGCTAGCGGGAACGCCAGGTTTCACAGATACGCAGTATTTT.